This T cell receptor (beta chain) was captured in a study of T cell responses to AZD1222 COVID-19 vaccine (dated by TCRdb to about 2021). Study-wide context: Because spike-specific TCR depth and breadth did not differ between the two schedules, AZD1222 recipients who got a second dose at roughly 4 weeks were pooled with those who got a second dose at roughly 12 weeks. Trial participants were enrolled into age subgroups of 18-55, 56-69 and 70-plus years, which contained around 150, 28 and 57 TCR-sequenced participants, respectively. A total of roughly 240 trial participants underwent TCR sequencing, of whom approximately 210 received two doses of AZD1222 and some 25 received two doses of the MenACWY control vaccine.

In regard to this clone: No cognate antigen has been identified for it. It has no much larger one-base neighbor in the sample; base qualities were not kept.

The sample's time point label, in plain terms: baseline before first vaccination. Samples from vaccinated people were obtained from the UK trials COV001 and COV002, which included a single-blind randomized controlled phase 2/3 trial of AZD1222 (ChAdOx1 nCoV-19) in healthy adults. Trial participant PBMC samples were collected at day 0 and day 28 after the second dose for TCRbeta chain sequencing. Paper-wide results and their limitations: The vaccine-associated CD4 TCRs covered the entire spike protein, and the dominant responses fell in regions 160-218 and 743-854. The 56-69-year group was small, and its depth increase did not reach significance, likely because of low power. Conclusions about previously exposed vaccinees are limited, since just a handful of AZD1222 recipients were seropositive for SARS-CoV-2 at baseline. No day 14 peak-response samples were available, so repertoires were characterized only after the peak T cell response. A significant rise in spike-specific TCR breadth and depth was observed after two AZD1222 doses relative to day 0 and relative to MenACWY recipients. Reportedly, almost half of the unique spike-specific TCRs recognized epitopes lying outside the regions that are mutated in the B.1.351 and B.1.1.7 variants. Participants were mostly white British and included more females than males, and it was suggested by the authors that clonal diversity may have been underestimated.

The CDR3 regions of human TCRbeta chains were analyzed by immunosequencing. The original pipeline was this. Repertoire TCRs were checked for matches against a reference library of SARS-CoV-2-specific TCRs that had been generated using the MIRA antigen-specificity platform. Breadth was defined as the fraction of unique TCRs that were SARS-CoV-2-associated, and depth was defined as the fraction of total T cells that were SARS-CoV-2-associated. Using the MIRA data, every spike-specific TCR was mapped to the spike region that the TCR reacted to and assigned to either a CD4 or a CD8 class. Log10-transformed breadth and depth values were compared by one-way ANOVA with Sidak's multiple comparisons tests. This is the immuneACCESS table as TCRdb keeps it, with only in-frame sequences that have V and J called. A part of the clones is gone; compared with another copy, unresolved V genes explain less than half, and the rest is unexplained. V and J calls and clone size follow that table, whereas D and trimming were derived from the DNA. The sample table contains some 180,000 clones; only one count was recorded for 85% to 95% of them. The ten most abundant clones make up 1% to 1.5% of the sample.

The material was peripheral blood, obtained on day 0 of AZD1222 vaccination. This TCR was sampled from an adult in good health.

The DNA sequence follows: TGCACCAGCAGCCGTCTAGCGGGGGACACAGATACGCAGTATTTT. Translated, it reads CTSSRLAGDTDTQYF. The chain is encoded by TRBV1 joined to TRBJ2-3; TRBD2 is the table's D call, not checked against the DNA. TRBV1 is listed as a pseudogene. From the cysteine up to the phenylalanine, the CDR3 has a length of 15 residues. Solely the CDR3 DNA is kept, with 45 bases framed from the first base.